The TCR beta chain under discussion was sequenced for a study of OX40 agonist ivuxolimab in advanced cancers. For the study at large: Prior therapy, whether anti-PD-1, anti-PD-L1 or anti-CTLA-4, was allowed, and under 50% had some.

The assay was immunoSEQ multiplex PCR, and TCRdb's table has in-frame clones only and misses some. The sample records 70,000 to 85,000 clones, approximately 86% being singletons. The germline gives CDR1 SGHDN, CDR2 FVKESK. The CDR3 consists of 16 residues. The V end lost 1 base, the J end lost 6 bases, and 16 bases lay between the germline ends. The source material was CD4+ or CD8+ T cells sorted from blood, sampled in a trial of the OX40 agonist ivuxolimab. The source is an adult with an advanced solid tumor such as melanoma, head and neck, liver or kidney cancer. This rearrangement joins TRBV14 to TRBJ2-1; D not resolved. The CDR3 loop reads CASSQGAKVGINEQFF. The CDR3 nucleotides are TGTGCCAGCAGCCAAGGGGCAAAGGTGGGGATCAATGAGCAGTTCTTC. Together with reference TRBV14 and TRBJ2-1, the CDR3 gives the full variable domain: EAGVTQFPSHSVIEKGQTVTLRCDPISGHDNLYWYRRVMGKEIKFLLHFVKESKQDESGMPNNRFLAERTGGTYSTLKVQPAELEDSGVYFCASSQGAKVGINEQFFGPGTRLTVL.